Each of the 7 T cell receptor beta chains below was sequenced from the same sample in a study of T-cell memory formation after mild COVID-19 (dated by TCRdb to about 2021). Receptor amplification or capture employed 5' RACE. TCRdb shows the sequencer as Illumina NovaSeq 6000. TCRdb reanalyzed the raw reads on its own, using fastp at Q25 for trimming and MiXCR for clone calling, and kept in-frame beta chains. All rows with the same CDR3 protein become a single entry with the most common DNA and genes. Across this sample there are about 500,000 distinct CDR3 sequences, with around 21% seen only once. The ten top clones hold about an eighth of the sample. Specimen: PBMCs or a T cell subset sorted from them (not recorded which). These TCRs come from an adult woman who had mild COVID-19 (a few samples of this study predate the infection). The sample titles of this study are shuffled in the database, so cell type and time point are left out; the donor was told from shared clones.

V is TRBV24-1 and J is TRBJ2-2; D perhaps matches TRBD1 (5 bases). The ends were cut back, 6 bases at V and 5 bases at J, with 21 bases in the middle. Germline CDR1 reads KGHDR; CDR2 reads SFDVKD. CDR3 length: 17 residues. As DNA, the CDR3 is TGTGCCACCAGTACGCCCTTCAGTCACAGGAGTACCGGGGAGCTGTTTTTT. It is translated as CATSTPFSHRSTGELFF.

This clonotype was seen a few times. The V call is TRBV20-1, the J call TRBJ2-7; 9 positions agree with TRBD1. Looked up from germline, CDR1 is DFQATT and CDR2 is SNEGSKA (reference sequence). V lost 1 base to trimming and J lost 5 bases; unmatched junction nucleotides: 6. This CDR3 is 14 amino acids long. CDR3 loop: CSARAGQGRDEQYF. The CDR3 nucleotides are TGCAGTGCTAGAGCAGGACAGGGGAGAGACGAGCAGTACTTC.

This sequence joins TRBV5-1 and TRBJ1-1; D might be TRBD1 (5 bases). The V and J ends lost 4 bases and 3 bases respectively, with 7 bases between them. The germline CDR1 and CDR2 sequences are SGHRS and YFSETQ. This CDR3 is 12 amino acids long. The CDR3 DNA is TGCGCCAGCAGCAAAGGGGACACTGAAGCTTTCTTT. Translation gives CASSKGDTEAFF.

In its sample, this clonotype was seen a few times. The chain couples TRBV5-4 to TRBJ2-2; no firm D call. CDR3 length: 13 residues. Trimming took off 5 bases at V and 6 bases at J, with 11 bases between the two ends. CDR1 SGHNT and CDR2 YYREEE come from the germline V gene (reference sequence). The DNA for the CDR3 is TGTGCCAGCAGATTAGACTCGCCCGGGGAGCTGTTTTTT. Its protein is CASRLDSPGELFF.

This clonotype was seen at least ten times. V and J are TRBV4-3 and TRBJ1-5; D uncertain. The V gene lost 0 bases and the J gene lost 3 bases, with 9 bases spanning the gap. CDR1 is LGHNA and CDR2 is YSLEER in the germline V gene. The CDR3 length is 15 residues. The CDR3 nucleotides read TGCGCCAGCAGCCAAGACTGGGCAGACAATCAGCCCCAGCATTTT. Translating it yields CASSQDWADNQPQHF.

This clonotype was recorded a few times. The CDR3, as DNA: TGCAGCGTTGGATACGCCGGCGGGGAGCTGTTTTTT. This sequence encodes CSVGYAGGELFF. This chain joins TRBV29-1 and TRBJ2-2; D remains unclear. V gave up 4 bases and J gave up 7 bases, with 10 bases separating them. Germline CDR1 and CDR2: SQVTM and ANQGSEA. This CDR3 contains 12 residues.

This clonotype was picked up one time. In nucleotides, the CDR3 is TGTGCCAGCAGTCTCCTGGACAGGCCCGGAGCCCAGCATTTT. It codes for CASSLLDRPGAQHF. The V call is TRBV12-3 or TRBV12-4, the J call TRBJ1-5, with 7 bases fitting TRBD1. The CDR3 is made up of 14 amino acids. V lost 5 bases to trimming and J lost 11 bases; unmatched junction nucleotides: 12.